This TCR beta chain appears in the sequencing data of a study of regulatory T cells in long-lasting Graves disease. CDR3 size: 13 residues. The V gene lost 0 bases and the J gene lost 7 bases, with 10 bases spanning the gap. Germline V gene sequence: CDR1 SGHNT, CDR2 YYREEE (reference sequence). Relying on iRepertoire HTBI primers and Arm-PCR of CDR3 regions, the team built TCR beta libraries. TCRdb re-analysed the multiplex PCR reads in MiXCR, keeping a single row per CDR3 protein. This table has around 400,000 distinct CDR3 sequences, around 23% appearing once. Documented time point: persistent/refractory GD, antithyroid drugs over 5 years with positive TRAb. The TCR library used RNA extracted from PBMCs.

Sequenced material: peripheral blood mononuclear cells (PBMCs), taken when the disease was refractory, from a patient treated with antithyroid drugs. V gene TRBV5-4 combines with J gene TRBJ1-1, with D perhaps TRBD1 (6 bases). This TCR was recovered from a woman aged 40 to 49 with Graves disease. This chain's CDR3 is CASSLGTVSEAFF. The CDR3 nucleotides read TGTGCCAGCAGCTTGGGGACAGTGAGTGAAGCTTTCTTT.